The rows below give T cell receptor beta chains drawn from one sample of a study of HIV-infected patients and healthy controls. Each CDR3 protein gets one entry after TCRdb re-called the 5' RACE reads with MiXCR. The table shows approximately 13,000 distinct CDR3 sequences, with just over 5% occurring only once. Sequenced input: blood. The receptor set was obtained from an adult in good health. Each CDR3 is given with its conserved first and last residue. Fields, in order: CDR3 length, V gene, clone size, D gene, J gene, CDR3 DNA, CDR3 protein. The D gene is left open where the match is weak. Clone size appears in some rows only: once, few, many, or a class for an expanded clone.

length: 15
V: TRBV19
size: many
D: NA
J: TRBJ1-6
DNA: TGTGCCAGTAGTATAGGGGGACCGCAAAATTCACCCCTCCACTTT
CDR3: CASSIGGPQNSPLHF

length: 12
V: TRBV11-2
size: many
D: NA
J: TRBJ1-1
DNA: TGTGCCAGCAGCTTAGACAGGGCCCGCGCTTTCTTT
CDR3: CASSLDRARAFF

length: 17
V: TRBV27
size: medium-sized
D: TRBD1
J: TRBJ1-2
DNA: TGTGCCAGCAGTTCCCATGCCCGTAGGACAGGGGGTGATGGCTACACCTTC
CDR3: CASSSHARRTGGDGYTF

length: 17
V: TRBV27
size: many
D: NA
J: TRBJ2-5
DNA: TGTGCCAGCTCCCCTAGCTTCACAGGAGGTTTTCAGGAGACCCAGTACTTC
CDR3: CASSPSFTGGFQETQYF

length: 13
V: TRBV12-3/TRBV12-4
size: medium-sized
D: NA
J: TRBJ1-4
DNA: TGTGCCAGCAGTGCTTACGGGAATGAAAAACTGTTTTTT
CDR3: CASSAYGNEKLFF

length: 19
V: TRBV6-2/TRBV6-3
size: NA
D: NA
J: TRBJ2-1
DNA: TGTGCCAGCAGTTACGGTGCCCAACGGGGCCGACGCCTCTACAATGAGCAGTTCTTC
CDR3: CASSYGAQRGRRLYNEQFF

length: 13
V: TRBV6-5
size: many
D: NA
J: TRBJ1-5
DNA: TGTGCCAGCGGGCGGACGGGGGATCAGCCCCAGCATTTT
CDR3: CASGRTGDQPQHF

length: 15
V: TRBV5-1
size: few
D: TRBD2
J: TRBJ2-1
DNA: TGCGCCAGCAGCTTGATAGCGGGGGGGCGCAATGAGCAGTTCTTC
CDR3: CASSLIAGGRNEQFF

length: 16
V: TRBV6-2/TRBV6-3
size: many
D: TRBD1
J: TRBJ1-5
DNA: TGTGCCAGCAGCGGTTTCCGGGACAGACCCAATCAGCCCCAGCATTTT
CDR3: CASSGFRDRPNQPQHF

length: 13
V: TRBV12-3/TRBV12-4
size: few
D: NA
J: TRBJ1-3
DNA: TGTGCCAGCACCCGCGGGAGTGGAAACACCATATATTTT
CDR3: CASTRGSGNTIYF

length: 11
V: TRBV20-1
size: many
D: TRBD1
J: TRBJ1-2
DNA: TGCAGTGCTAGTACAGGGGGAAGCTACACCTTC
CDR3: CSASTGGSYTF

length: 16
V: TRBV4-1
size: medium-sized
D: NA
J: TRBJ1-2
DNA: TGCGCCAGCAGCCAATTGAGGCGGGACTTAAAATTGGGCTACACCTTC
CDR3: CASSQLRRDLKLGYTF

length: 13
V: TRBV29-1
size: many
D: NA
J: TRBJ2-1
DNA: TGCAGCGGCCTTCCTGAGCGTTACAATGAGCAGTTCTTC
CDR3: CSGLPERYNEQFF

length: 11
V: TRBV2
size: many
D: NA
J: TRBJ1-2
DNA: TGTGCCAGCAGTGACGGAAGTATTGGCACCTTC
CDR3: CASSDGSIGTF

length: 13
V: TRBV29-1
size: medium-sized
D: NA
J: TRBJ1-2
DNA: TGCAGCGTTTGGGACGGAGGAAACTATGGCTACACCTTC
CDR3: CSVWDGGNYGYTF

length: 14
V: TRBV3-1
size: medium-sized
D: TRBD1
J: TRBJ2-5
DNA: TGTGCCAGCAGCCGGAAGACAGGGATCGAGACCCAGTACTTC
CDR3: CASSRKTGIETQYF